These T cell receptor beta chains were read from a single sample in a study of type 1 regulatory T cells. MiXCR, applied by TCRdb to the reads, yields one record per CDR3 protein. The sample shows approximately 72,000 distinct CDR3 sequences, nearly 65% of them seen only once. For these TCRs, the target antigens are not known. The sequenced material came from cultured T cells, either the whole culture or a sorted T cell fraction (not recorded which). All receptors derive from a human donor in good health. CDR3s include the opening cysteine and the closing phenylalanine or tryptophan. The D gene is left open where the match is weak. Only part of the rows carry a size: once, few, many, or a class if the clone is expanded.

J: TRBJ2-3
V: TRBV18
size: few
D: NA
CDR3: CASSPLGPKRGTDTQYF
DNA: TGTGCCAGCTCACCACTAGGACCCAAGAGGGGCACAGATACGCAGTATTTT

J: TRBJ2-2
V: TRBV24-1
size: many
D: NA
CDR3: CATSTPAGNTGELFF
DNA: TGTGCCACCAGTACCCCGGCCGGGAACACCGGGGAGCTGTTTTTT

J: TRBJ2-1
V: TRBV5-1
size: NA
D: TRBD2
CDR3: CASSRSGEYNEQFF
DNA: TGCGCCAGCAGCCGTAGCGGGGAATACAATGAGCAGTTCTTC

J: TRBJ1-1
V: TRBV5-1
size: NA
D: TRBD1
CDR3: CASRQGQGWDTEAFF
DNA: TGCGCCAGCAGACAAGGACAGGGCTGGGACACTGAAGCTTTCTTT

J: TRBJ2-1
V: TRBV4-3
size: NA
D: TRBD1
CDR3: CASSQVGQGFYNEQFF
DNA: TGCGCCAGCAGCCAAGTGGGACAGGGATTCTACAATGAGCAGTTCTTC

J: TRBJ1-5
V: TRBV4-1
size: NA
D: TRBD1
CDR3: CASSQEQGLSNQPQHF
DNA: TGCGCCAGCAGCCAAGAACAGGGGTTAAGCAATCAGCCCCAGCATTTT

J: TRBJ2-7
V: TRBV7-2
size: NA
D: TRBD2
CDR3: CASSLVGSGRALYEQYF
DNA: TGTGCCAGCAGCTTAGTAGGGAGCGGGAGGGCTCTTTACGAGCAGTACTTC

J: TRBJ1-5
V: TRBV27
size: NA
D: NA
CDR3: CASSLWGHSPNQPQHF
DNA: TGTGCCAGCAGTTTATGGGGTCACAGTCCTAATCAGCCCCAGCATTTT

J: TRBJ1-4
V: TRBV4-2
size: NA
D: NA
CDR3: CASSQALTGGNEKLFF
DNA: TGTGCCAGCAGCCAAGCCTTGACAGGCGGTAATGAAAAACTGTTTTTT

J: TRBJ2-3
V: TRBV6-6
size: NA
D: TRBD2
CDR3: CASRPGTSGRFTDTQYF
DNA: TGTGCCAGCAGACCCGGGACCAGCGGGAGGTTCACAGATACGCAGTATTTT

J: TRBJ1-4
V: TRBV28
size: once
D: NA
CDR3: CASSTSGQDFNEKLFF
DNA: TGTGCCAGCAGTACCTCAGGACAAGACTTTAATGAAAAACTGTTTTTT

J: TRBJ1-4
V: TRBV7-9
size: NA
D: NA
CDR3: CASSFAPRVTNEKLFF
DNA: TGTGCCAGCAGCTTCGCCCCCCGGGTCACTAATGAAAAACTGTTTTTT

J: TRBJ2-7
V: TRBV18
size: NA
D: NA
CDR3: CASSPPTNYEQYF
DNA: TGTGCCAGCTCACCACCGACCAACTACGAGCAGTACTTC

J: TRBJ2-3
V: TRBV5-1
size: NA
D: TRBD2
CDR3: CASSLNSGSTTDTQYF
DNA: TGCGCCAGCAGCTTGAATAGCGGGAGTACAACAGATACGCAGTATTTT

J: TRBJ2-5
V: TRBV5-1
size: NA
D: TRBD1
CDR3: CASSDGQGAQALETQYF
DNA: TGCGCCAGCAGCGATGGACAGGGGGCGCAAGCTTTGGAGACCCAGTACTTC

J: TRBJ2-1
V: TRBV30
size: NA
D: TRBD2
CDR3: CAWSVGLADYNEQFF
DNA: TGTGCCTGGAGTGTCGGGCTAGCGGACTACAATGAGCAGTTCTTC

J: TRBJ2-7
V: TRBV20-1
size: few
D: NA
CDR3: CSASQTLGSLSEQYF
DNA: TGCAGTGCTAGCCAAACGTTGGGATCCCTGAGCGAGCAGTACTTC

J: TRBJ2-7
V: TRBV12-3/TRBV12-4
size: few
D: TRBD1
CDR3: CASSGQGRAYEQYF
DNA: TGTGCCAGCAGTGGACAGGGTCGAGCCTACGAGCAGTACTTC

J: TRBJ2-1
V: TRBV18
size: NA
D: NA
CDR3: CASSPQQGSFNEQFF
DNA: TGTGCCAGCTCACCACAACAGGGTTCTTTCAATGAGCAGTTCTTC

J: TRBJ2-3
V: TRBV14
size: NA
D: TRBD2
CDR3: CASSRPGLATDTQYF
DNA: TGTGCCAGCAGCCGACCGGGACTAGCGACGGATACGCAGTATTTT

J: TRBJ1-4
V: TRBV20-1
size: many
D: NA
CDR3: CSATRGNNEKLFF
DNA: TGCAGTGCTACGCGAGGAAACAATGAAAAACTGTTTTTT

J: TRBJ2-7
V: TRBV29-1
size: NA
D: TRBD1
CDR3: CSAGQGYEQYF
DNA: TGCAGCGCGGGACAGGGTTACGAGCAGTACTTC

J: TRBJ2-7
V: TRBV3-1
size: few
D: NA
CDR3: CASSLPGHKIYEQYF
DNA: TGTGCCAGCAGCCTACCGGGACATAAAATCTACGAGCAGTACTTC

J: TRBJ2-1
V: TRBV10-1
size: few
D: NA
CDR3: CASSGPMIREQFF
DNA: TGCGCCAGCAGTGGCCCCATGATTCGCGAGCAGTTCTTC

J: TRBJ2-7
V: TRBV27
size: NA
D: TRBD1
CDR3: CASRPRGQGSSYEQYF
DNA: TGTGCCAGCAGGCCGAGGGGACAGGGGAGCTCCTACGAGCAGTACTTC

J: TRBJ2-5
V: TRBV10-3
size: NA
D: NA
CDR3: CAIRGTEQETQYF
DNA: TGTGCCATCAGGGGGACGGAGCAAGAGACCCAGTACTTC

J: TRBJ2-1
V: TRBV11-2
size: once
D: NA
CDR3: CASSQLKGPHNEQFF
DNA: TGTGCCAGCAGCCAATTGAAAGGGCCCCACAATGAGCAGTTCTTC

J: TRBJ2-2
V: TRBV30
size: NA
D: TRBD2
CDR3: CAWSVAGDTGELFF
DNA: TGTGCCTGGAGTGTGGCGGGAGACACCGGGGAGCTGTTTTTT